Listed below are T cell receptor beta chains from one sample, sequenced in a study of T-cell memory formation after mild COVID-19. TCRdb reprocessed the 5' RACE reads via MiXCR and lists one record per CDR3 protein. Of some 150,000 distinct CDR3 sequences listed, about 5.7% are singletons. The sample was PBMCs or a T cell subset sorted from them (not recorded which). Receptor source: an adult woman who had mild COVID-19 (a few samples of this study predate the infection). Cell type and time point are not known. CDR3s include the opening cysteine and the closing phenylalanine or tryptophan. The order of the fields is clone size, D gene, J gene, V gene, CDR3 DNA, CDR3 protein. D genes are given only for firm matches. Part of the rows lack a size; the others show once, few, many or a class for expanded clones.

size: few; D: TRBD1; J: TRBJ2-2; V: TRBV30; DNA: TGTGCCTGGGGACAGGGTTACACCGGGGAGCTGTTTTTT; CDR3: CAWGQGYTGELFF
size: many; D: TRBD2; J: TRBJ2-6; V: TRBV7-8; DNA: TGTGCCAGCAGCTTAGTAGGACTAGATCTTTCTGGGGCCAACGTCCTGACTTTC; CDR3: CASSLVGLDLSGANVLTF
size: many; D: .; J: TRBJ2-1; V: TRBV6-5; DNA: TGTGCCAGCAGTTACTCGGGGCTAGAGTACTACAATGAGCAGTTCTTC; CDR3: CASSYSGLEYYNEQFF
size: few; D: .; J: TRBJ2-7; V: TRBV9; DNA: TGTGCCAGCAGCGCGCAGGGGGGACCCTACGAGCAGTACTTC; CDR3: CASSAQGGPYEQYF
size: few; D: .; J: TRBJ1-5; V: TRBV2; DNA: TGTGCCAGCAGTGAAGGTCCACCAGGATCGGGCCAGCCCCAGCATTTT; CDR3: CASSEGPPGSGQPQHF
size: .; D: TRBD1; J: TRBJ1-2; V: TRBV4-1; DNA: TGCGCCAGCAGCCAAGAAGGACAGGGGATCTATGGCTACACCTTC; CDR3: CASSQEGQGIYGYTF
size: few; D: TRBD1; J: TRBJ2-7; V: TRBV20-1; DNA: TGCAGTGCGAGGGGGGACAGGAGCTCCTACGAGCAGTACTTC; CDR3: CSARGDRSSYEQYF
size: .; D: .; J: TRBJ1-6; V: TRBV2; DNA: TGTGCCAGCACGAGACAGTATAATTCACCCCTCCACTTT; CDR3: CASTRQYNSPLHF
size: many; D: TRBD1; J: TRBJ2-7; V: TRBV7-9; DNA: TGTGCCAGCAGCTTAGGGGGACAGGGAACCCGCGAGCAGTACTTC; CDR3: CASSLGGQGTREQYF
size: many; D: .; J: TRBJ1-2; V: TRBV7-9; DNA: TGTGCCAGCAGCTTAGCGATAACTCAGGGCTACACCTTC; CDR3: CASSLAITQGYTF
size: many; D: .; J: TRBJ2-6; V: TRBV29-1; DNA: TGCAGCGTTGATCAGGCCTCTGGGGCCAACGTCCTGACTTTC; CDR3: CSVDQASGANVLTF
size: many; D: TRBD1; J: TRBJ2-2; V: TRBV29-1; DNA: TGCAGCGTTTCTCGGACAGGTTACGACACCGGGGAGCTGTTTTTT; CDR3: CSVSRTGYDTGELFF
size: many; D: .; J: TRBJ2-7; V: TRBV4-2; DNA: TGTGCCAGCAGCCCATATGAACCTCCAGGCCCCTACGAGCAGTACTTC; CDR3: CASSPYEPPGPYEQYF
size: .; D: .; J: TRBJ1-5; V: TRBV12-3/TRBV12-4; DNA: TGTGCCAGCAGTTTTGGGGGGGAATCAGGGCAGCCCCAGCATTTT; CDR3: CASSFGGESGQPQHF
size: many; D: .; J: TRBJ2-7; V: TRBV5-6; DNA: TGTGCCAGCAGCTTGTTCCAGGGGAAAGCCTACGAGCAGTACTTC; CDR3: CASSLFQGKAYEQYF
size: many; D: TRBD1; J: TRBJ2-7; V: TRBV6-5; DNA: TGTGCCAGCAGTTACTTAACACCGGGACAGGGGAGCGCGCACGAGCAGTACTTC; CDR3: CASSYLTPGQGSAHEQYF
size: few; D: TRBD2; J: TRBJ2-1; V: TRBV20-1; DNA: TGCAGTGCTAGAGCGGGGGGGCGGGGCAATGAGCAGTTCTTC; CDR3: CSARAGGRGNEQFF
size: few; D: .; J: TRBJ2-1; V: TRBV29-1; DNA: TGCAGCGCACGCCGGTCCCGTTCCTACAATGAGCAGTTCTTC; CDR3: CSARRSRSYNEQFF
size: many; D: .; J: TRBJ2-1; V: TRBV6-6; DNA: TGTGCCAGCAGAAGGCTAGCGTCCTACAATGAGCAGTTCTTC; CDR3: CASRRLASYNEQFF
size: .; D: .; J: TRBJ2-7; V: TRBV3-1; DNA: TGTGCCAGCAGCCCCCACGATAGCGGATTGATCTACGAGCAGTACTTC; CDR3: CASSPHDSGLIYEQYF
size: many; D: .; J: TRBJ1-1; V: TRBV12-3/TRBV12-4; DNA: TGTGCCAGCAGTACCCTGCATATGAACACTGAAGCTTTCTTT; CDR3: CASSTLHMNTEAFF
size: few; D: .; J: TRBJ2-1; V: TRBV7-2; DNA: TGTGCCAGCAGCCTCAGCTCCGGGAATGAGCAGTTCTTC; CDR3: CASSLSSGNEQFF
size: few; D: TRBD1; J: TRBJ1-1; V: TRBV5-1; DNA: TGCGCCAGCAGCTCTACTCGACAGGGGAACACTGAAGCTTTCTTT; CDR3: CASSSTRQGNTEAFF
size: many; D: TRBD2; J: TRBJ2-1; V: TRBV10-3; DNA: TGTGCCATCAGCGGAACTAGCGGGAGGGGGTACAATGAGCAGTTCTTC; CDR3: CAISGTSGRGYNEQFF
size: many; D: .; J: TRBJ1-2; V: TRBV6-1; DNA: TGTGCCATCGGACAGCAAGCTAGGAACTATGGCTACACCTTC; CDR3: CAIGQQARNYGYTF